This entry lists 19 T cell receptor beta chains sequenced from one sample in a study of blood T cell repertoires in COVID-19. TCRdb keeps only in-frame clones here, not all; method: immunoSEQ multiplex PCR. This sample has roughly 50,000 clones; approximately 85% occur once, and the top ten carry roughly 7.7%. The sample was peripheral blood. All receptors derive from a middle-aged man with acute or convalescent COVID-19.

The chain carries TRBV24-1 and TRBJ2-5, with D perhaps matching TRBD2 (6 bases). The V end lost 1 base, the J end lost 2 bases, and 19 bases lay between the germline ends. This CDR3 comprises 18 residues. Germline CDR1 and CDR2: KGHDR and SFDVKD. As DNA, the CDR3 is TGTGCCACCAGTGATTTTGGGGGAACCGGGACTGTGCAAGAGACCCAGTACTTC. It codes for CATSDFGGTGTVQETQYF.

The chain links TRBV6-1 to TRBJ2-4; 7 positions match TRBD1. The CDR3 runs to 15 residues. Looked up from germline, CDR1 is MNHNS and CDR2 is SASEGT. Germline trimming cut 2 bases from V and 2 bases from J; bases unmatched to any gene: 3. As DNA, the CDR3 is TGTGCCAGCAGTGAACTGACAGGGACCAAAAACATTCAGTACTTC. It codes for CASSELTGTKNIQYF.

The chain recombines TRBV24-1 with TRBJ1-2, with D unclear. V lost 4 bases and J lost 8, with 13 bases in between. The germline CDR1 and CDR2 sequences are KGHDR and SFDVKD. CDR3 size: 13 residues. The CDR3 reads CATSDPNSGGYTF. As DNA, the CDR3 is TGTGCCACCAGTGACCCAAACAGCGGGGGCTACACCTTC.

The chain links TRBV5-1 to TRBJ2-1, with 7 bases identical to TRBD2. There are 13 residues in the CDR3. The germline V gene has CDR1 SGHRS and CDR2 YFSETQ. With V trimmed by 0 bases and J by 16 bases, 10 bases remained unmatched. The CDR3 sequence: CASSLGASGAPFF. In DNA form, the CDR3 reads TGCGCCAGCAGCTTGGGGGCTAGCGGTGCCCCATTCTTC.

The V and J genes are TRBV6-5 and TRBJ1-1; D not resolved. Germline V CDR1 and CDR2: MNHEY, SVGAGI. Trimming removed 8 bases at V and 1 base at J, with 8 bases between. CDR3 length: 12 residues. The CDR3 DNA follows: TGTGCCAGCGGCTTTCAGAACACTGAAGCTTTCTTT. Its protein is CASGFQNTEAFF.

In this sample, this clone turned up a few times. The chain links TRBV5-1 to TRBJ2-2; D is ambiguous. The CDR3 extends over 12 amino acids. Germline V gene lookup returns CDR1 SGHRS and CDR2 YFSETQ. V was trimmed by 2 bases and J by 4 bases, leaving 3 bases between them. The DNA of the CDR3 is TGCGCCAGCAGCTTCGGCACCGGGGAGCTGTTTTTT. Amino acids: CASSFGTGELFF.

The DNA of the CDR3 is TGCAGTGCTAGAACTTCCCAAGAGCAGTTCTTC. Residues: CSARTSQEQFF. V and J are TRBV20-1 and TRBJ2-1; D call uncertain. CDR3 length equals 11 residues. V was cut by 2 bases and J by 10 bases, with 9 bases left in between. The germline V gene encodes CDR1 DFQATT and CDR2 SNEGSKA (reference sequence).

The rearrangement uses TRBV7-2 and TRBJ1-3, with unresolved D. Germline lookup yields CDR1 SGHTA and CDR2 FQGNSA. V shed 8 bases and J shed 1 base, with 9 bases lying between them. This CDR3 region has 13 residues. In nucleotides, the CDR3 is TGTGCCAGCGGCCCGATTTCTGGAAACACCATATATTTT. It is translated as CASGPISGNTIYF.

V gene TRBV7-3 combines with J gene TRBJ2-3; 12 bases are a match to TRBD2. The J segment lost 4 bases and the V segment lost 5 bases, leaving 7 bases of the junction unmatched. Per germline, CDR1 SGHTA and CDR2 FQGTGA. The CDR3 loop spans 16 amino acids. Here the CDR3 reads CASSPWTSGAADTQYF. CDR3 DNA sequence: TGTGCCAGCAGCCCCTGGACTAGCGGGGCTGCAGATACGCAGTATTTT.

In this sample, this clone turned up once. The genes are TRBV5-1 and TRBJ1-1; unclear D gene. The CDR3 loop spans 16 amino acids. V shed 0 bases and J shed 1 base, with 13 bases lying between them. The germline CDR1 and CDR2 sequences are SGHRS and YFSETQ. DNA for the CDR3: TGCGCCAGCAGCTTGGGGACGGGGTTGGGGAACACTGAAGCTTTCTTT. This codes for CASSLGTGLGNTEAFF.

The chain joins TRBV28 to TRBJ2-3, with 11 nucleotides matching TRBD2. The V segment lost 5 bases and the J segment 2 bases; nucleotides outside the gene matches: 9. CDR1 is MDHEN, CDR2 SYDVKM, per germline. The CDR3 spans 17 residues. DNA of the CDR3: TGTGCCAGCAGTCTTAGCGGGGGGGCGGGTTCCACAGATACGCAGTATTTT. This encodes CASSLSGGAGSTDTQYF.

Only a few counts were recorded for this clone. The J gene is TRBJ1-2, the V gene TRBV19; possibly TRBD1 for D (6 bases). The V gene's germline CDR1 is LNHDA and CDR2 SQIVND (reference sequence). The CDR3 sequence is 14 residues long. The V end lost 8 bases, the J end lost 2 bases, and 15 bases lay between the germline ends. This CDR3 is CASGYPQGNYGYTF. DNA of the CDR3: TGTGCCAGTGGTTACCCACAGGGAAACTATGGCTACACCTTC.

The V gene is TRBV5-1, the J gene TRBJ1-6, with 11 bases identical to TRBD1. CDR1 and CDR2 from the germline V gene are SGHRS and YFSETQ. Trimming at V came to 5 bases and at J to 0 bases, leaving 7 bases not matched to a gene. The CDR3 spans 18 residues. The CDR3 sequence is CASRSRDRGSSYNSPLHF. The CDR3, as DNA: TGCGCCAGCAGGTCCCGGGACAGGGGGAGCTCCTATAATTCACCCCTCCACTTT.

The chain employs TRBV4-1 and TRBJ1-2, with a possible D match to TRBD1 (6 bases). The germline V gene encodes CDR1 MGHRA and CDR2 YSYEKL. V was cut by 0 bases and J by 4 bases, with 15 bases left in between. The CDR3 length is 16 residues. DNA of the CDR3: TGCGCCAGCAGCCAAGAACCAACGGGGGGCTTCTATGGCTACACCTTC. Its protein is CASSQEPTGGFYGYTF.

The rearrangement links TRBV9 to TRBJ1-1, with a possible D match to TRBD1 (5 bases). V lost 0 bases and J lost 2, with 14 bases in between. The length of the CDR3 is 16 residues. CDR1 and CDR2 (germline): SGDLS, YYNGEE. CDR3 nucleotides: TGTGCCAGCAGCGTAGTACCGGTCAGGGCAAACACTGAAGCTTTCTTT. Its translation is CASSVVPVRANTEAFF.

The V and J genes are TRBV29-1 and TRBJ1-1, with TRBD1 matching over 7 bases. Germline V CDR1 and CDR2: SQVTM, ANQGSEA. With 0 bases clipped from V and 1 base from J, the junction kept 14 bases outside the gene matches. CDR3 length equals 18 residues. The CDR3 sequence is CSVEDYIRDRRWNTEAFF. The CDR3, as DNA: TGCAGCGTTGAAGATTATATCCGGGACAGACGATGGAACACTGAAGCTTTCTTT. Drawing the rest from reference TRBV29-1 and TRBJ1-1, the complete variable domain is SAVISQKPSRDICQRGTSLTIQCQVDSQVTMMFWYRQQPGQSLTLIATANQGSEATYESGFVIDKFPISRPNLTFSTLTVSNMSPEDSSIYLCSVEDYIRDRRWNTEAFFGQGTRLTVV.

The chain combines TRBV5-1 with TRBJ1-1, with D unclear. V lost 0 bases and J 7 bases, leaving 10 bases between the germline ends. The CDR3 is 13 amino acids. Germline V gene sequence: CDR1 SGHRS, CDR2 YFSETQ. CDR3 bases: TGCGCCAGCAGCTTGGAAGCGGCTTTTGAAGCTTTCTTT. Its translation: CASSLEAAFEAFF. Complete variable domain (other parts from reference TRBV5-1 and TRBJ1-1): KAGVTQTPRYLIKTRGQQVTLSCSPISGHRSVSWYQQTPGQGLQFLFEYFSETQRNKGNFPGRFSGRQFSNSRSEMNVSTLELGDSALYLCASSLEAAFEAFFGQGTRLTVV.

The rearrangement uses TRBV6-5 and TRBJ2-3; maybe TRBD2 (7 bases). Germline CDR1 and CDR2: MNHEY and SVGAGI. The germline V and J ends were trimmed by 2 bases and 2 bases, with 11 bases remaining between them. The CDR3 extends over 15 amino acids. The DNA for the CDR3 is TGTGCCAGCAGTTACGGGGGGGCGGTCACAGATACGCAGTATTTT. This sequence encodes CASSYGGAVTDTQYF.

The chain employs TRBV5-1 and TRBJ2-3; no clear D. The CDR3 covers 14 residues. V lost 3 bases, J lost 3 bases, and 11 bases lay in between. Germline V gives CDR1 SGHRS, CDR2 YFSETQ. The DNA for the CDR3 is TGCGCCAGCAGCTCCGGTCCAAGTACAGATACGCAGTATTTT. Its protein product is CASSSGPSTDTQYF.